This TCR beta chain originates from a study of blood T cell repertoires in COVID-19. Original methodology: Scientists estimated how many nucleated cells there were by amplifying reference gene primers. Clones were sequenced by immunoSEQ multiplex PCR, and TCRdb holds only the in-frame ones, with some missing. Clone size and the V and J calls come from that table; the DNA yielded D and trimming. The sample consists of over 50,000 clones, approximately 80% of them appearing once. The CDR3 spans 14 residues. What was sequenced was peripheral blood. The TCR originated in a human donor with active or convalescent COVID-19. The donor label of this sample is uncertain. The rearrangement joins TRBV21-1 to TRBJ1-2. TRBV21-1 is a pseudogene. The CDR3 protein is CASSPPGGEYGYTF. For the CDR3, the DNA is TGTGCCAGCAGCCCCCCAGGCGGGGAGTATGGCTACACCTTC.